This T cell receptor (beta chain) was captured in a study of blood T cell dynamics during melanoma immunotherapy. Findings and caveats of the study: Among sorted CD8+ subsets, immune-effector cells had the highest clonality and cell-free DNA similarity.

As for this clone: Antigen specificity is unknown.

Time point given: week 3, after first cycle of checkpoint inhibitor. The repertoire was sequenced with immunoSEQ multiplex PCR; TCRdb's copy has only in-frame clones and lacks some. The sample shows more than 10,000 clones, roughly 89% of them seen only once. V lost 1 base and J lost 5; bases outside the gene matches: 7. CDR1 LNHDA and CDR2 SQIVND come from the germline V gene (reference sequence). CDR3 length equals 15 residues. The sequence was collected from a human donor with melanoma. The sample in question was effector memory CD8+ T cells from blood, obtained from a patient treated with checkpoint blockade. The chain is built from TRBV19 and TRBJ2-7, with 8 bases matching TRBD1. In DNA form, the CDR3 reads TGTGCCAGTAGTATAGGGACAGGGTTTAACGACGAGCAGTACTTC. It is translated as CASSIGTGFNDEQYF.